This passage covers 2 T cell receptor beta chains from one sample sequenced in a study of T cells in Graves' hyperthyroidism and ophthalmopathy. Regions amplified from RNA transcripts were the TCR beta CDR3 regions. In the first-round RT-PCR of the TCR CDR3, the HTBI primer set was used. TCRdb re-derived calls from the multiplex PCR reads in MiXCR, one entry per CDR3 protein. Among roughly 380,000 distinct CDR3 sequences listed, roughly 13% were seen once. Source material: blood. All receptors come from a woman aged 18-29 years with Graves' hyperthyroidism.

V is TRBV9 and J is TRBJ2-1, with TRBD2 matching 9 bases. The CDR3 extends over 16 amino acids. Looked up from germline, CDR1 is SGDLS and CDR2 is YYNGEE. Trimming removed 3 bases from V and 4 bases from J; junction bases left unmatched: 8. The CDR3 nucleotides read TGTGCCAGCAGCGAGGAGGTAGCGGGGGTATACAATGAGCAGTTCTTC. Translating it yields CASSEEVAGVYNEQFF.

This clonotype was observed at least ten times. V gene TRBV7-2 combines with J gene TRBJ2-7; D gene ambiguous. The CDR3 is made up of 14 amino acids. Germline CDR1 reads SGHTA; CDR2 reads FQGNSA. V gave up 6 bases and J gave up 0 bases, with 12 bases separating them. The CDR3: CASSITFSSYEQYF. CDR3 nucleotide sequence: TGTGCCAGCAGTATTACTTTTAGCTCCTACGAGCAGTACTTC.